The rows below give T cell receptor beta chains drawn from one sample of a study of blood T cell repertoires in COVID-19. Libraries were prepared by immunoSEQ multiplex PCR; TCRdb keeps only in-frame clonotypes and omits some of them. The sample carries about 290,000 clones, roughly 80% recorded once. Material for sequencing was peripheral blood. The origin of the receptors is a woman aged 45 to 65 with active or convalescent COVID-19. CDR3s include the opening cysteine and the closing phenylalanine or tryptophan. A D gene is named only where the DNA matches it firmly. Some rows mark clone size as missing; the rest say once, few, many or name a class of expanded clone.

clone_size j_call v_call d_call cdr3_nt cdr3_aa
once TRBJ2-2 TRBV7-8 - TGTGCCAGCACCGGGGGGCGGATACCCCTCCCCGGGGAGCTGTTTTTT CASTGGRIPLPGELFF
- TRBJ1-1 TRBV28 - TGTGCCAGCAGTTCCTCGAGGCGGGGGGCTTTCTTT CASSSSRRGAFF
once TRBJ2-3 TRBV11-2 TRBD2 TGTGCCAGCAGCTTGCAACTAGCGGCTGCCGTTTATACGCAGTATTTT CASSLQLAAAVYTQYF
- TRBJ2-7 TRBV5-4 - TGTGCCACCGTTCAAAGGCGGGTTCTCTACGAGCAGTACTTC CATVQRRVLYEQYF
- TRBJ1-2 TRBV29-1 - TGCAGCGCCCCTTCCGGGGAGGGTGGCTACACCTTC CSAPSGEGGYTF
- TRBJ2-3 TRBV19 TRBD2 TGTGCCAGTAGCCCACCCGGCGGGGGGAACGTAGATACGCAGTATTTT CASSPPGGGNVDTQYF
- TRBJ1-1 TRBV5-1 TRBD1 TGCGCCAGCAGCCAAGGACAGGGATTTGAAGCTTTCTTT CASSQGQGFEAFF
- TRBJ1-6 TRBV30 - TGTGCCTGGAACGAAGTAGGGGTAAATTCACCCCTCCACTTT CAWNEVGVNSPLHF
- TRBJ2-7 TRBV7-2 - TGTGCCAGCAGCACTAGCTCCTACGAGCAGTACTTC CASSTSSYEQYF
- TRBJ1-1 TRBV4-2 - TGTGCCAGCAGCCAAGATCTTGGCCCAAATAGCGCTTTCTTT CASSQDLGPNSAFF
- TRBJ1-1 TRBV19 - TGTGCCAGTAGTCAAGGAGGGCGGACTGAAGCTTTCTTT CASSQGGRTEAFF
- TRBJ2-7 TRBV18 - TGTGCCAGCTCAATACGGGACTCCATTGGGGAGCAGTACTTC CASSIRDSIGEQYF
- TRBJ2-5 TRBV25-1 TRBD2 TGTGCCAGCAATCCTCGAACTAGCGGGAGTGGGACCCAGTACTTC CASNPRTSGSGTQYF
few TRBJ1-1 TRBV7-9 - TGTGCCAGCAGTAGTGAAGCTTTCTTT CASSSEAFF
- TRBJ2-1 TRBV7-9 TRBD2 TGTGCCAGCAGCTTAGAGGCGGGAGGGCCAAGGGCCAATGAGCAGTTCTTC CASSLEAGGPRANEQFF
- TRBJ2-5 TRBV7-2 - TGTGCCAGCAGCTCTTTCAGTCATCGAGAGACCCAGTACTTC CASSSFSHRETQYF
- TRBJ1-5 TRBV19 - TGTGCCAGTAGACCCGGGGGGGTCCTAAATCAGCCCCAGCATTTT CASRPGGVLNQPQHF
- TRBJ1-3 TRBV19 TRBD1 TGTGCCAGTAGACTAGCCGGGACAGCGATCTCTGGAAACACCATATATTTT CASRLAGTAISGNTIYF
- TRBJ1-2 TRBV11-2 - TGTGCCACCGATTTAAGAAGGGGTAGCGGCTACACCTTC CATDLRRGSGYTF
few TRBJ2-1 TRBV15 TRBD2 TGTGCCACCAGCAGAGAGACTAGCGGGGGCTCCTACAATGAGCAGTTCTTC CATSRETSGGSYNEQFF
- TRBJ1-2 TRBV2 - TGTGCCATTAGTATCGGTTTTGACTATGGCTACACCTTC CAISIGFDYGYTF
- TRBJ2-7 TRBV12-3/TRBV12-4 - TGTGCCAGCAGCCGGACTTACTACGAGCAGTACTTC CASSRTYYEQYF
- TRBJ2-5 TRBV28 - TGTGCCAGCAGTTTAGGTAGTTCCCTTTTGCGAGAGACCCAGTACTTC CASSLGSSLLRETQYF
- TRBJ2-1 TRBV11-3 - TGTGCCAGCAGCTTACCGGGTTACAATGAGCAGTTCTTC CASSLPGYNEQFF
- TRBJ2-3 TRBV7-2 - TGTGCCAGCAGCTTAGTTACAACGTCAGGGCCCACAGATACGCAGTATTTT CASSLVTTSGPTDTQYF
- TRBJ1-5 TRBV6-6 - TGTGCCAGCAGTCCAGGGATCTATCAGCCCCAGCATTTT CASSPGIYQPQHF
- TRBJ2-7 TRBV6-1 - TGTGCCAGCAGTGAAGCATCAGGATTCACCTACGAGCAGTACTTC CASSEASGFTYEQYF
- TRBJ1-3 TRBV25-1 - TGTGCCAGCAGTGCAGTCTTCTCTGGAAACACCATATATTTT CASSAVFSGNTIYF